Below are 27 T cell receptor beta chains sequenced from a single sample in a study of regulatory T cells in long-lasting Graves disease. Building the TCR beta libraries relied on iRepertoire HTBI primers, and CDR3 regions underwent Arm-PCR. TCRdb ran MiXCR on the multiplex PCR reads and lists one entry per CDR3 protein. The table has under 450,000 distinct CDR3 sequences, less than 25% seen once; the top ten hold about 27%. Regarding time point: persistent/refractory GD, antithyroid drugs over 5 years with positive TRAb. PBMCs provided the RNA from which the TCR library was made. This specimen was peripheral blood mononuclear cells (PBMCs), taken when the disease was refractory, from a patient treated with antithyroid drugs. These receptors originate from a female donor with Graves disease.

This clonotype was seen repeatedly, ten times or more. The CDR3 reads CASSLSLRGTYEQYF. The CDR3 nucleotides read TGTGCCAGCAGTTTATCCCTGCGGGGAACCTACGAGCAGTACTTC. The chain couples TRBV28 to TRBJ2-7; TRBD2 might be the D (6 bases). Germline CDR1 reads MDHEN; CDR2 reads SYDVKM. There are 15 residues in the CDR3. V shed 1 base and J shed 2 bases, with 12 bases lying between them.

CDR3 DNA: TGTGCCAGCAGCCAAGGCGGGAAGGGGGAGCAGTACTTC. Its translation: CASSQGGKGEQYF. The rearrangement joins TRBV7-2 to TRBJ2-7; maybe TRBD2 (6 bases). V lost 5 bases to trimming and J lost 7 bases, with 15 bases between them. Per germline, CDR1 SGHTA and CDR2 FQGNSA. This CDR3 is 13 amino acids long.

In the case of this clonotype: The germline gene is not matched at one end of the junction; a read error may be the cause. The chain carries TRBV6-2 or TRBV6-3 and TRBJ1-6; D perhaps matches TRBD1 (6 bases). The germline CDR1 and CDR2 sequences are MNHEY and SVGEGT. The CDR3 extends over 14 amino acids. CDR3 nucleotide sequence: TGTGCCGGCCGACAGGAGATCAATAATCCACCCCTCCACTTT. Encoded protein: CAGRQEINNPPLHF.

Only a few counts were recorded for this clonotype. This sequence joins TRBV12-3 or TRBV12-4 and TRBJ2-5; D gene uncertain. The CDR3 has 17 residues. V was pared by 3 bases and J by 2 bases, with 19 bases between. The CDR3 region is CASSLNPPGSPQETQYF. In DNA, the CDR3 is TGTGCCAGCAGTTTGAATCCCCCCGGCAGTCCACAAGAGACCCAGTACTTC.

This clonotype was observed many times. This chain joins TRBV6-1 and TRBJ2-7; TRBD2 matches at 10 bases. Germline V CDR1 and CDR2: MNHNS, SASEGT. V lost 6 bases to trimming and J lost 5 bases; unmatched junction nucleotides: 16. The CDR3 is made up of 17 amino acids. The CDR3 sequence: CASSQKIEAGGRDEQYF. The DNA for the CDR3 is TGTGCCAGCAGCCAAAAAATCGAAGCGGGAGGGCGAGACGAGCAGTACTTC.

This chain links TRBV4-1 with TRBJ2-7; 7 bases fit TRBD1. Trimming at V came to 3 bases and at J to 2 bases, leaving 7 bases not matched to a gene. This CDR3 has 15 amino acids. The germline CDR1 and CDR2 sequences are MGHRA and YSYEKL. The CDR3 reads CASSQSQGVTYEQYF. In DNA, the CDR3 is TGCGCCAGCAGCCAGTCCCAGGGGGTAACCTACGAGCAGTACTTC.

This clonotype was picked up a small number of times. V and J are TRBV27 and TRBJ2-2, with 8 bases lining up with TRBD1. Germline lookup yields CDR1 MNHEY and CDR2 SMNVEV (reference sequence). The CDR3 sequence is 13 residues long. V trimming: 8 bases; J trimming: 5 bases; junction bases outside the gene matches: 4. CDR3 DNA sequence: TGTGCCAGCGGACACAGGGGGACCGGGGAGCTGTTTTTT. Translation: CASGHRGTGELFF.

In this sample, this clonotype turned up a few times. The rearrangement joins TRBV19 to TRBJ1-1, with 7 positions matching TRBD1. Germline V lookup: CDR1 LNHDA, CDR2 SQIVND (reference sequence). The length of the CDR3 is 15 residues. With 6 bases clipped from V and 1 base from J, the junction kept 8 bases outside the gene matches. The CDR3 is CASRITGQRNTEAFF. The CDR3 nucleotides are TGTGCCAGTAGAATAACGGGACAGCGGAACACTGAAGCTTTCTTT.

Here the CDR3 DNA reads TGTGCCAGCGTTCGGGGGGTTGGCGAGCAGTACTTC. Translated, it gives CASVRGVGEQYF. This sequence joins TRBV7-9 and TRBJ2-7; 7 bases agree with TRBD2. The germline V gene has CDR1 SEHNR and CDR2 FQNEAQ (reference sequence). The CDR3 length is 12 residues. Trimming at V came to 8 bases and at J to 6 bases, leaving 7 bases not matched to a gene.

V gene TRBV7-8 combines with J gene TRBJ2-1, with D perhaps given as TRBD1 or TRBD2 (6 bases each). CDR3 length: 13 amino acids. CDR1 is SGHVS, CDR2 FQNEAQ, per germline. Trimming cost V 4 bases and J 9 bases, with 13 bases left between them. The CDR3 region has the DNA TGTGCCAGCAGCTCCGTCAAGGGGGGTGAGCAGTTCTTC. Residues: CASSSVKGGEQFF.

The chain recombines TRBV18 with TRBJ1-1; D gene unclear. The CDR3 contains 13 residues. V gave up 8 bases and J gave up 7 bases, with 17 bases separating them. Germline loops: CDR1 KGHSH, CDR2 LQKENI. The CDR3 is CASRLPPKDEAFF. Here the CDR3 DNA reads TGTGCCAGCCGCCTGCCCCCCAAAGATGAAGCTTTCTTT.

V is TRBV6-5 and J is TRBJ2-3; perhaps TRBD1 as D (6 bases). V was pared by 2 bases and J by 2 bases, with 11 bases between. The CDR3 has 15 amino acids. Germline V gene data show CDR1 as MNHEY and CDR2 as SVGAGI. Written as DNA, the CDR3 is TGTGCCAGCAGTTACGCTGGGGACACCACAGATACGCAGTATTTT. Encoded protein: CASSYAGDTTDTQYF.

CDR3 protein: CASSLGAGTGEETQYF. The CDR3 DNA is TGTGCCAGCAGTTTAGGTGCCGGGACAGGGGAAGAGACCCAGTACTTC. This chain uses TRBV12-3 or TRBV12-4 with TRBJ2-5; 10 nucleotides line up with TRBD1. This CDR3 is built from 16 residues. Losses at the gene ends were 1 base for V and 3 bases for J; bases not matched to a gene: 5.

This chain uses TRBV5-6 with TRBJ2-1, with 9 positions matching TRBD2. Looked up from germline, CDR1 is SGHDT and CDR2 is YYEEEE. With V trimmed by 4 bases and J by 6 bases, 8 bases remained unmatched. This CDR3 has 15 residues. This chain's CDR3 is CASSETGGRANEQFF. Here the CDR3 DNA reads TGTGCCAGCAGCGAAACGGGCGGGAGGGCCAATGAGCAGTTCTTC.

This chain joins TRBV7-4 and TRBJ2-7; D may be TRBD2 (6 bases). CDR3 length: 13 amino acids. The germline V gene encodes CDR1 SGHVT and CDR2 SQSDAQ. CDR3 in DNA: TGTGTAACGGGGGAACCTCGCTCCTACGAGCAGTACTTC. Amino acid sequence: CVTGEPRSYEQYF. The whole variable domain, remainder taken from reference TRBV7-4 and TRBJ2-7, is GAGVSQSPRYKVAKRGRDVALRCDSISGHVTLYWYRQTLGQGSEVLTYSQSDAQRDKSGRPSGRFSAERPERSVSTLKIQRTEQGDSAVYLCVTGEPRSYEQYFGPGTRLTVT.

In DNA form, the CDR3 reads TGCGCCAGCAGCCACCTAACCGGGGGGGTAGCCAAAAACATTCAGTACTTC. Amino acid sequence: CASSHLTGGVAKNIQYF. This chain connects TRBV4-1 to TRBJ2-4; 8 bases align to TRBD2. The germline CDR1 and CDR2 sequences are MGHRA and YSYEKL. J was trimmed by 0 bases and V by 3 bases; bases with no gene match: 7. This CDR3 is built from 17 residues.

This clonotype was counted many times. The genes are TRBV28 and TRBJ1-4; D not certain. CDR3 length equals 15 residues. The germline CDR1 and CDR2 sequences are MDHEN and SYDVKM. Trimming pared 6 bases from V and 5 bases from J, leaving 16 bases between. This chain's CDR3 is CASSKWEGENEKLFF. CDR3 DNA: TGTGCCAGCAGCAAATGGGAGGGAGAAAATGAAAAACTGTTTTTT.

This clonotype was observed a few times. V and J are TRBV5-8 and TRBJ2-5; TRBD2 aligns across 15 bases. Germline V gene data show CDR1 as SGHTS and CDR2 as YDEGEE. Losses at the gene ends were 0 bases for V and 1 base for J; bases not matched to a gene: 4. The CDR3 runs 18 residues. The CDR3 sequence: CASSLGTSGRAAQETQYF. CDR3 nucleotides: TGTGCCAGCAGCTTGGGGACTAGCGGGAGGGCCGCCCAAGAGACCCAGTACTTC.

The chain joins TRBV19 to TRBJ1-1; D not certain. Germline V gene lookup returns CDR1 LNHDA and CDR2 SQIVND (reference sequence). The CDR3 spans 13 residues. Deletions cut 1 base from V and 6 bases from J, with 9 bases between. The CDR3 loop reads CASSIAGWPEAFF. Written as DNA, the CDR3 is TGTGCCAGTAGTATAGCAGGTTGGCCTGAAGCTTTCTTT.

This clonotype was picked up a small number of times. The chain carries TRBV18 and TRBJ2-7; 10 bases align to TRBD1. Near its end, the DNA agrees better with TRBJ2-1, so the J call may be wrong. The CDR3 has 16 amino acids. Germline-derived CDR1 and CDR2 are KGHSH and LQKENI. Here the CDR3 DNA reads TGTGCCAGCTCACCACCCGGGACAGGGGTCTCCTACGAGCAGTTCTTC. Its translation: CASSPPGTGVSYEQFF.

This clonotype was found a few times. CDR3 protein: CASSWDRGQLNTGELFF. The CDR3 nucleotides are TGCGCCAGCAGCTGGGACAGGGGGCAACTGAACACCGGGGAGCTGTTTTTT. The chain combines TRBV5-1 with TRBJ2-2; 12 positions agree with TRBD1. CDR1 is SGHRS and CDR2 is YFSETQ in the germline V gene. The length of the CDR3 is 17 residues. The trim removed 3 bases at V and 1 base at J, leaving 4 bases unmatched.

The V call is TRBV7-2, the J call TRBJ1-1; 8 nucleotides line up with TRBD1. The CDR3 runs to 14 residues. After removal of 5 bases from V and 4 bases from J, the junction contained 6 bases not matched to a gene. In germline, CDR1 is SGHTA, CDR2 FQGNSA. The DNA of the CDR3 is TGTGCCAGCAGCGGCGGACAGGGCGTCACTGAAGCTTTCTTT. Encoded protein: CASSGGQGVTEAFF.

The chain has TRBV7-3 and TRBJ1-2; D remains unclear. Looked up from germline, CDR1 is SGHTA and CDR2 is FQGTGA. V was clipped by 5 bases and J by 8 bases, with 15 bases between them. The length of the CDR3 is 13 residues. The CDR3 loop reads CASSPGPNEGYTF. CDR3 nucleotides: TGTGCCAGCAGCCCAGGACCAAACGAGGGCTACACCTTC.

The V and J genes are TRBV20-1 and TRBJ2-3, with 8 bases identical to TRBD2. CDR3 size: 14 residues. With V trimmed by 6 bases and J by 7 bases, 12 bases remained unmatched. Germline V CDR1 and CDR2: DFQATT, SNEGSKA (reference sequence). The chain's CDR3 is CSARPAGAGHTQYF. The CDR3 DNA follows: TGCAGTGCCAGGCCAGCGGGAGCGGGTCATACGCAGTATTTT.

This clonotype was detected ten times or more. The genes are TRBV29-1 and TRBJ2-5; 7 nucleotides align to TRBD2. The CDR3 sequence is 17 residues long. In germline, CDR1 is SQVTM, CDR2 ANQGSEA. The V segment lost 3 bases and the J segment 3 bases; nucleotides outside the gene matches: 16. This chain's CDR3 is CSVEGLAGDWAKETQYF. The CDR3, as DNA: TGCAGCGTTGAGGGTCTCGCGGGAGATTGGGCCAAAGAGACCCAGTACTTC.

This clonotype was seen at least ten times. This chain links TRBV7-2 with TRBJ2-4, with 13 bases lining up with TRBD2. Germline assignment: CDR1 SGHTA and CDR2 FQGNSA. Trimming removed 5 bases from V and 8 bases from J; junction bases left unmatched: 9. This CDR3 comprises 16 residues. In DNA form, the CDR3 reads TGTGCCAGCAGCCTCCGACTAGCGGGAGGAAGGGACATTCAGTACTTC. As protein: CASSLRLAGGRDIQYF. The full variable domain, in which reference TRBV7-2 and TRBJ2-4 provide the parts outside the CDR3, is GAGVSQSPSNKVTEKGKDVELRCDPISGHTALYWYRQSLGQGLEFLIYFQGNSAPDKSGLPSDRFSAERTGGSVSTLTIQRTQQEDSAVYLCASSLRLAGGRDIQYFGAGTRLSVL.

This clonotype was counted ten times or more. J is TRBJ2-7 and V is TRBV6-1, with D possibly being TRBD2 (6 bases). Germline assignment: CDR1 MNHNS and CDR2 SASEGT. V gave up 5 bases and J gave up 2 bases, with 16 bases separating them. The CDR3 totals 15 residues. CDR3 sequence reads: CASSRLGTGPYEQYF. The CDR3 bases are TGTGCCAGCAGTCGACTCGGGACTGGGCCCTACGAGCAGTACTTC.